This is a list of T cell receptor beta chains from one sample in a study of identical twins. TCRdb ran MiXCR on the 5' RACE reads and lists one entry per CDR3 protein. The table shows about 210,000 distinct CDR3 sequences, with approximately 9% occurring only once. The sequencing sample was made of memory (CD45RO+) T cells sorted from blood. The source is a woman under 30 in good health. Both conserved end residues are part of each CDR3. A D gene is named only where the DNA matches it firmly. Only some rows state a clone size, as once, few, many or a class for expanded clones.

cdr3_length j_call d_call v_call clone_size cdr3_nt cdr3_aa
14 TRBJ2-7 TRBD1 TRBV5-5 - TGTGCCAGCACGTCAGGGACAGGGGGATCCGAGCAGTACTTC CASTSGTGGSEQYF
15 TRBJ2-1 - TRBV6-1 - TGTGCCAGCACTCTTCGCGGGTCTGCCTACAATGAGCAGTTCTTC CASTLRGSAYNEQFF
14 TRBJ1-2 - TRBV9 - TGTGCCAGCAGCGTAGGGTCCGGGGTCTATGGCTACACCTTC CASSVGSGVYGYTF
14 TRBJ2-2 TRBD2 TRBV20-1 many TGCAGTGCTATACTAGCGGGGAACACCGGGGAGCTGTTTTTT CSAILAGNTGELFF
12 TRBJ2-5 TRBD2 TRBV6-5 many TGTGCCAGCAGGCGGGGGTCGGAGACCCAGTACTTC CASRRGSETQYF
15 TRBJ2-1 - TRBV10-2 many TGCGCCAGCAGTGACCCCGGGACTCTTTACAATGAGCAGTTCTTC CASSDPGTLYNEQFF
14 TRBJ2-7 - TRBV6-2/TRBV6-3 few TGTGCCAGCAGCCCCTCATGGACTTTTAACGAGCAGTACTTC CASSPSWTFNEQYF
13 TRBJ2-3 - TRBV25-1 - TGTGCCAGCAGTCCGGACTTCACAGATACGCAGTATTTT CASSPDFTDTQYF
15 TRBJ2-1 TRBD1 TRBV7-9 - TGTGCCAGCAGCAACGGACAGGGTTTATTAGGTGAGCAGTTCTTC CASSNGQGLLGEQFF
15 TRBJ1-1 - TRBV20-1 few TGCAGTGCTAGACCGCTCAACCCCAAGGACACTGAAGCTTTCTTT CSARPLNPKDTEAFF
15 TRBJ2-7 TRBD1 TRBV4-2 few TGTGCCAGCAGCCAAGTAGGGACAGGGGGCGGCGAGCAGTACTTC CASSQVGTGGGEQYF
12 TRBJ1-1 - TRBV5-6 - TGTGCCAGCAGCTCGTCCGGAGGGGAAGCTTTCTTT CASSSSGGEAFF
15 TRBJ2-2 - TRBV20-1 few TGCAGTGCTACAATTGCGGGACGCAACACCGGGGAGCTGTTTTTT CSATIAGRNTGELFF
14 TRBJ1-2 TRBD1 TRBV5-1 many TGCGCCAGCAGCTACGGACAGGGTCGCACAGGCTACACCTTC CASSYGQGRTGYTF
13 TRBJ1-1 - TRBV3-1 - TGTGCCAGCAGCCCGAGACAGGAGGTAGAAGCTTTCTTT CASSPRQEVEAFF
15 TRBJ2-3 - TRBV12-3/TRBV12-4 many TGTGCCAGCAGTCCACCAGCCGGGACCAGAGATACGCAGTATTTT CASSPPAGTRDTQYF
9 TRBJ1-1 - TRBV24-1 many TGTGCCTGGGGGGATGTGGCTTTCTTT CAWGDVAFF
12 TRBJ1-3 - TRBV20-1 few TGCAGTGCTAGGCAGGAGGGAAACACCATATATTTT CSARQEGNTIYF
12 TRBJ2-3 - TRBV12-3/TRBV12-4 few TGTGCCACCGAGTGGGACACAGATACGCAGTATTTT CATEWDTDTQYF
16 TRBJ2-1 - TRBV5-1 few TGCGCCAGCAGCTTGATCCCGGGGGCCGCCTACAATGAGCAGTTCTTC CASSLIPGAAYNEQFF
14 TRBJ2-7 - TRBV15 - TGTGCCACCAAGGCGGAACAGGGAGGCTACGAGCAGTACTTC CATKAEQGGYEQYF
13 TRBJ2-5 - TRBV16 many TGTGCCAGCAGCCAATCGTGGGTAGAGACCCAGTACTTC CASSQSWVETQYF
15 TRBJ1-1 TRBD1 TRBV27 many TGTGCCAGCAGTCCTCGACAGGGGGGGAACACTGAAGCTTTCTTT CASSPRQGGNTEAFF
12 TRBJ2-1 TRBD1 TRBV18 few TGTGCCAGCTCAAGACAGGGGCTTGAGCAGTTCTTC CASSRQGLEQFF
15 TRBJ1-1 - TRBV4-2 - TGTGCCAGCCGCTATTCGAGGGGGGGCCGTACTGAAGCTTTCTTT CASRYSRGGRTEAFF
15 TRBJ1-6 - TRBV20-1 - TGCAGTGCTAGAGACAGTCGCTCCTATAATTCACCCCTCCACTTT CSARDSRSYNSPLHF
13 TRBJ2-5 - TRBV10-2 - TGCGCCAGCAACCAGGGGAGAACTGGGACCCAGTACTTC CASNQGRTGTQYF
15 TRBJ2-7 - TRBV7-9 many TGTGCCAGCAGCTTACCGCGGGGCCGGGTACACGAGCAGTACTTC CASSLPRGRVHEQYF
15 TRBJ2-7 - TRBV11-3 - TGTGCCAGCAGCCCTCGTCGGGGCTCCAATCAGGGGCAGTACTTC CASSPRRGSNQGQYF
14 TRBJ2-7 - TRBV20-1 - TGCAGTGCTAGACCCTTCGGACCGGGGTACGAGCAGTACTTC CSARPFGPGYEQYF
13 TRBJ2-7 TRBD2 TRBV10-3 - TGTGCCACCGGACTAGCGGGAGCCAACGAGCAGTACTTC CATGLAGANEQYF
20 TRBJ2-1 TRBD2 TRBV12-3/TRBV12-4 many TGTGCCAGCAGTCGCCCCGGGACTAGCGGGGGGCCTAGCTCCTACAATGAGCAGTTCTTC CASSRPGTSGGPSSYNEQFF
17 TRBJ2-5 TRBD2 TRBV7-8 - TGTGCCAGCAGCTTTATAGGACTAGCGGGGGGTGGAGAGACCCAGTACTTC CASSFIGLAGGGETQYF
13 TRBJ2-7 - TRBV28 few TGTGCCAGCTTACAGAGGTCCCGCTACGAGCAGTACTTC CASLQRSRYEQYF
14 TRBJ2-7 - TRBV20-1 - TGCAGTGCTAGAGCCGTAGGGGCTCGGTACGAGCAGTACTTC CSARAVGARYEQYF
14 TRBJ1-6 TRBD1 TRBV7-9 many TGTGCCAGCAGCCCGGACAGGCTCAATTCACCCCTCCACTTT CASSPDRLNSPLHF
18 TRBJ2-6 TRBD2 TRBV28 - TGTGCCAGCAGTTTAAGTAGCGGGAGACGCTCTGGGGCCAACGTCCTGACTTTC CASSLSSGRRSGANVLTF
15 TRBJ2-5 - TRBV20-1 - TGCAGTGCTCCCCCGACTAGTGATGTTCGAGAGACCCAGTACTTC CSAPPTSDVRETQYF
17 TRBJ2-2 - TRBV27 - TGTGCCAGCAGTCCTTTGGCCGTGACAGCGAACACCGGGGAGCTGTTTTTT CASSPLAVTANTGELFF
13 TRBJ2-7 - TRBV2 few TGTGCCAGCAGTGCCACCGGGGGAGGCGAGCAGTACTTC CASSATGGGEQYF
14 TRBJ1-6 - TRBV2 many TGTGCCAGCAGTGAAGCAGGGAGCAATTCACCCCTCCACTTT CASSEAGSNSPLHF
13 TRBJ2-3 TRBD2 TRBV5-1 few TGCGCCAGCAGGGGACTAGCGTCAGATACGCAGTATTTT CASRGLASDTQYF
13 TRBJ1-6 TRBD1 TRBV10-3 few TGTGCCTCCCTAGGGACAGGGAATTCACCCCTCCACTTT CASLGTGNSPLHF
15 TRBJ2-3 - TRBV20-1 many TGCAGTGCTAGAGTTCAGCGGGCGAGCACAGATACGCAGTATTTT CSARVQRASTDTQYF
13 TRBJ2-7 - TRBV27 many TGTGCCAGCAGTTTATCGGTCATGGGGGAGCAGTACTTC CASSLSVMGEQYF
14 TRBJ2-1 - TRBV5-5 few TGTGCCAGCAGCTTGGGGGATATGTACAATGAGCAGTTCTTC CASSLGDMYNEQFF
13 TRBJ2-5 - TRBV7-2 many TGTGCCAGCAGCCTCCGGACAGAAGAGACCCAGTACTTC CASSLRTEETQYF
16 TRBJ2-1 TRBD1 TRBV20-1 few TGCAGTGCCACCGGGACAGGCGCCTGGGATAACAATGAGCAGTTCTTC CSATGTGAWDNNEQFF
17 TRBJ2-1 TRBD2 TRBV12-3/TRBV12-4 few TGTGCCAGCAGTTTACGGGGACTAGCGGGGAGAAACAATGAGCAGTTCTTC CASSLRGLAGRNNEQFF
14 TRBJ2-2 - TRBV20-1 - TGCAGTGCCTACAGGGGGGGCGGCACCGGGGAGCTGTTTTTT CSAYRGGGTGELFF
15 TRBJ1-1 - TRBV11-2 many TGTGCCAGCAGCTCGCGGGTTCCATTGAACACTGAAGCTTTCTTT CASSSRVPLNTEAFF
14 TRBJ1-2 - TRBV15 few TGTGCCACCAGCAGAGGACAGCAGAACTATGGCTACACCTTC CATSRGQQNYGYTF
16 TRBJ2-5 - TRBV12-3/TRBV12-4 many TGTGCCAGCAGTCGCAAAATTAGGCCCGGCGGAGAGACCCAGTACTTC CASSRKIRPGGETQYF
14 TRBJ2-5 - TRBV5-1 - TGCGCCAGCAGCTTCCAAGCCGGGGCTGAGACCCAGTACTTC CASSFQAGAETQYF
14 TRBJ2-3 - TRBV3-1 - TGTGCCAGCAGCGATATTTTACGCACAGATACGCAGTATTTT CASSDILRTDTQYF
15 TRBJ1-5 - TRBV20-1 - TGCAGTGCCCCTTCCGACTCAGAAAGGAGCCAGCCCCAGCATTTT CSAPSDSERSQPQHF
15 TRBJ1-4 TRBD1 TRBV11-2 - TGTGCCAGCAGCTTTGTTCAGGGGGGTAATGAAAAACTGTTTTTT CASSFVQGGNEKLFF
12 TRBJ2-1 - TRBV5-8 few TGTGCCAGCAGCTACAGGAACAATGAGCAGTTCTTC CASSYRNNEQFF
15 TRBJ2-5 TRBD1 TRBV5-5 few TGTGCCAGCAGCTTGGAAGCGGACAGGCTAGAGACCCAGTACTTC CASSLEADRLETQYF